These 32 T cell receptor beta chains were all obtained from the same sample, sequenced in a study of T cells after posttransplantation cyclophosphamide. Cells defined as naive were viable CD3+CD4+ or CD3+CD8+ and CCR7+CD45RA+CD45RO-CD95-CD27+CD28+. The repertoire was sequenced with immunoSEQ multiplex PCR; TCRdb's copy has only in-frame clones and lacks some. The sample gives approximately 17,000 clones, around 95% of which show up once; roughly 0.28% is in the top ten. The specimen was naive CD4+ T cells sorted from blood. The receptors derive from a woman aged 50 to 60 in good health and a related stem cell transplant donor.

V is TRBV5-8 and J is TRBJ1-1; 7 bases fit TRBD1. J lost 1 base, V lost 4 bases, and 10 bases had no gene match. CDR1 is SGHTS and CDR2 is YDEGEE in the germline V gene. The CDR3 totals 16 residues. CDR3 protein: CASSTARGRGNTEAFF. As DNA, the CDR3 is TGTGCCAGCAGCACCGCGAGGGGGCGGGGGAACACTGAAGCTTTCTTT.

The chain carries TRBV25-1 and TRBJ2-1; 7 bases are shared with TRBD2. The CDR3 sequence is 16 residues long. CDR1 is MGHDK and CDR2 is SYGVNS in the germline V gene. The V segment lost 1 base and the J segment 4 bases; nucleotides outside the gene matches: 7. The CDR3 protein is CASSESRTRIYNEQFF. The CDR3 bases are TGTGCCAGCAGTGAATCTAGGACTAGGATTTACAATGAGCAGTTCTTC.

The gene calls are TRBV7-3 and TRBJ1-2; a possible D gene is TRBD1 (6 bases). With 5 bases removed from V and 4 bases from J, the gap between germline ends came to 14 bases. Looked up from germline, CDR1 is SGHTA and CDR2 is FQGTGA. This CDR3 comprises 14 residues. Written as DNA, the CDR3 is TGTGCCAGCAGCCCAGGGGACCGGGGCTATGGCTACACCTTC. Translated, it gives CASSPGDRGYGYTF.

The rearrangement joins TRBV19 to TRBJ1-5; perhaps TRBD1 as D (5 bases). V lost 6 bases, J lost 5 bases, and 11 bases lay in between. CDR1 LNHDA and CDR2 SQIVND come from the germline V gene (reference sequence). The CDR3 is made up of 13 amino acids. The CDR3 bases are TGTGCCAGTAGCCATGGGGGGGATCAGCCCCAGCATTTT. Encoded protein: CASSHGGDQPQHF.

The count of this clone is one. The chain has TRBV4-1 and TRBJ2-7; 15 nucleotides agree with TRBD2. After removal of 2 bases from V and 3 bases from J, the junction contained 5 bases not matched to a gene. CDR1 is MGHRA, CDR2 YSYEKL, per germline. CDR3 length: 17 amino acids. CDR3 loop: CASSQRTSGREVYEQYF. The CDR3 DNA is TGCGCCAGCAGCCAACGGACTAGCGGGAGGGAAGTCTACGAGCAGTACTTC.

The rearrangement uses TRBV4-1 and TRBJ2-3; TRBD1 matches 9 bases. Germline-derived CDR1 and CDR2 are MGHRA and YSYEKL. The CDR3 spans 17 residues. V gave up 4 bases and J gave up 4 bases; unmatched junction bases: 12. CDR3 DNA sequence: TGCGCCAGCAGCCCACTTGACAGGGGGGAAAGGGCAGATACGCAGTATTTT. Translating it yields CASSPLDRGERADTQYF.

The genes are TRBV28 and TRBJ1-1; 9 nucleotides match TRBD1. The V gene's germline CDR1 is MDHEN and CDR2 SYDVKM. The V segment lost 5 bases and the J segment 1 base; nucleotides outside the gene matches: 5. This CDR3 is built from 15 residues. The CDR3 DNA reads as TGTGCCAGCAGTAATCCGGGACAGGGGAACACTGAAGCTTTCTTT. It specifies CASSNPGQGNTEAFF. The whole variable domain, remainder taken from reference TRBV28 and TRBJ1-1, is DVKVTQSSRYLVKRTGEKVFLECVQDMDHENMFWYRQDPGLGLRLIYFSYDVKMKEKGDIPEGYSVSREKKERFSLILESASTNQTSMYLCASSNPGQGNTEAFFGQGTRLTVV.

This chain links TRBV5-1 with TRBJ1-3; D is perhaps TRBD1 (6 bases). This CDR3 has 16 amino acids. Germline V lookup: CDR1 SGHRS, CDR2 YFSETQ. With 0 bases removed from V and 4 bases from J, the gap between germline ends came to 14 bases. The chain's CDR3 is CASSLGVQGSGNTIYF. CDR3 sequence (DNA): TGCGCCAGCAGCTTGGGCGTACAGGGTTCCGGAAACACCATATATTTT.

This chain links TRBV5-4 with TRBJ2-1; 8 positions agree with TRBD2. CDR3 size: 16 residues. V lost 5 bases and J lost 2; bases outside the gene matches: 9. Germline assignment: CDR1 SGHNT and CDR2 YYREEE (reference sequence). The DNA of the CDR3 is TGTGCCAGCAGAACCGAGGCGGGAGGTACCTACAATGAGCAGTTCTTC. As protein: CASRTEAGGTYNEQFF.

The rearrangement joins TRBV27 to TRBJ1-2, with D hard to call. Trimming took 2 bases from V and 7 from J, leaving 14 bases between them. The CDR3 loop spans 14 amino acids. CDR1 MNHEY and CDR2 SMNVEV come from the germline V gene (reference sequence). CDR3 sequence: CASSLNPERFGYTF. In nucleotides, the CDR3 is TGTGCCAGCAGTTTAAACCCTGAGAGATTTGGCTACACCTTC.

The chain employs TRBV5-4 and TRBJ2-1; possible D gene TRBD2, 5 bases. The germline V and J ends were trimmed by 4 bases and 0 bases, with 11 bases remaining between them. Germline lookup yields CDR1 SGHNT and CDR2 YYREEE (reference sequence). The CDR3 has 15 amino acids. CDR3 sequence (DNA): TGTGCCAGCAGCCCGGACTCTGGCTCCTACAATGAGCAGTTCTTC. It encodes CASSPDSGSYNEQFF.

V gene TRBV15 combines with J gene TRBJ2-7; 11 bases match TRBD2. The CDR3 totals 18 residues. CDR1 and CDR2 from the germline V gene are LNHNV and YYDKDF (reference sequence). The ends lost 0 bases at V and 6 bases at J; junction bases unmatched: 13. The CDR3 coding sequence is TGTGCCACCAGCAGAGATCTTAGCGGGAGGGCTGGCACATCCGAGCAGTACTTC. Its protein product is CATSRDLSGRAGTSEQYF.

This clone appeared once. The chain employs TRBV5-3 and TRBJ2-3; tentatively, D is TRBD2 (6 bases). TRBV5-3 is an ORF, with its function uncertain. V shed 0 bases and J shed 3 bases, with 17 bases lying between them. The CDR3 has 17 amino acids. The CDR3 nucleotides read TGTGCCAGAAGCTTGGCCATTGGGGGAGGAGGGACAGATACGCAGTATTTT. It yields the protein CARSLAIGGGGTDTQYF.

The chain is built from TRBV28 and TRBJ1-3; TRBD1 matches 7 bases. V gave up 3 bases and J gave up 5 bases; unmatched junction bases: 7. CDR1 and CDR2 from the germline V gene are MDHEN and SYDVKM. The CDR3 contains 15 residues. CDR3: CASSFSRQGRNTIYF. The CDR3 DNA reads TGTGCCAGCAGTTTCTCTAGACAGGGAAGAAACACCATATATTTT.

The V call is TRBV16, the J call TRBJ2-1, with 13 bases aligning to TRBD2. V was pared by 8 bases and J by 10 bases, with 5 bases of the junction left unmatched. Germline values: CDR1 KGHSY, CDR2 FQNENV. There are 13 residues in the CDR3. The CDR3 loop is CASGLAGVLEQFF. For the CDR3, the DNA is TGTGCCAGCGGACTAGCGGGAGTTTTAGAGCAGTTCTTC.

This chain connects TRBV28 to TRBJ2-3, with a weak D call TRBD1 (5 bases). This CDR3 comprises 20 residues. V dropped 6 bases and J dropped 4 bases, with 32 bases sitting between them. Germline V gene data show CDR1 as MDHEN and CDR2 as SYDVKM. CDR3 nucleotide sequence: TGTGCCAGCAGCCGCTTAGGGGCGAAGAGATCGGGCAATTCTTCAGATACGCAGTATTTT. The encoded protein is CASSRLGAKRSGNSSDTQYF.

V gene TRBV11-3 combines with J gene TRBJ2-1; 11 bases are a match to TRBD2. The CDR3 is 16 amino acids. V dropped 5 bases and J dropped 3; count of bases not matched to a gene: 6. Looked up from germline, CDR1 is SGHNT and CDR2 is YENEEA. The CDR3 DNA reads TGTGCCAGCAGCCGTGGGCTAGCGGGAGGCTACAATGAGCAGTTCTTC. Protein sequence: CASSRGLAGGYNEQFF.

The rearrangement uses TRBV27 and TRBJ2-5, with TRBD1 matching over 8 bases. The germline CDR1 and CDR2 sequences are MNHEY and SMNVEV (reference sequence). V shed 4 bases and J 4 bases; nucleotides not matched to a gene: 8. CDR3 length: 15 residues. The CDR3 protein is CASSSQTGGRETQYF. The CDR3, as DNA: TGTGCCAGCAGTTCGCAAACAGGGGGTAGAGAGACCCAGTACTTC.

A single count supports this clone. This sequence joins TRBV7-9 and TRBJ1-1; 7 bases line up with TRBD1. This CDR3 has 16 amino acids. The junction had 8 bases not matched to a gene; V was cut back by 0 bases and J by 4 bases. Germline V CDR1 and CDR2: SEHNR, FQNEAQ (reference sequence). Here the CDR3 DNA reads TGTGCCAGCAGCTTAGCTACAGGGGTGGGGAGCACTGAAGCTTTCTTT. It is translated as CASSLATGVGSTEAFF.

The chain uses TRBV10-3 and TRBJ2-3; TRBD2 agrees at 8 bases. CDR3 size: 14 residues. V shed 6 bases and J 2 bases; nucleotides not matched to a gene: 4. The germline gives CDR1 ENHRY, CDR2 SYGVKD. The CDR3 here is CAISTSGSTDTQYF. CDR3 DNA: TGTGCCATCAGCACTAGCGGCTCCACAGATACGCAGTATTTT.

The table lists this clone with a count of one. V is TRBV9 and J is TRBJ2-3; 9 positions agree with TRBD2. This CDR3 region has 18 residues. The germline V gene has CDR1 SGDLS and CDR2 YYNGEE. Trimming took 0 bases from V and 1 from J; bases not matched to a gene: 9. In DNA, the CDR3 is TGTGCCAGCAGCGTAGCGGCGGGAGGGGTTATTGGCACAGATACGCAGTATTTT. Its translation is CASSVAAGGVIGTDTQYF.

The V and J genes are TRBV10-3 and TRBJ2-3; 9 bases fit TRBD2. The J segment lost 4 bases and the V segment lost 2 bases, leaving 7 bases of the junction unmatched. CDR1 is ENHRY, CDR2 SYGVKD, per germline. CDR3 size: 16 residues. The CDR3 is CAISERREGVADTQYF. The CDR3 DNA reads TGTGCCATCAGTGAGAGGCGGGAGGGGGTCGCAGATACGCAGTATTTT.

The chain is built from TRBV6-1 and TRBJ2-4, with D possibly being TRBD2 (6 bases). V gave up 3 bases and J gave up 7 bases, with 19 bases separating them. The germline V gene has CDR1 MNHNS and CDR2 SASEGT. The length of the CDR3 is 16 residues. The CDR3 DNA sequence: TGTGCCAGCAGTGACGCGAATGTGGGGGGAGGCAACATTCAGTACTTC. Residues: CASSDANVGGGNIQYF.

V is TRBV4-1 and J is TRBJ2-3; 11 nucleotides match TRBD2. Losses at the gene ends were 6 bases for V and 2 bases for J; bases not matched to a gene: 4. Germline CDR1 and CDR2: MGHRA and YSYEKL. This CDR3 has 15 residues. The CDR3 protein is CASSSTSGVTDTQYF. As DNA, the CDR3 is TGCGCCAGCAGTTCGACTAGCGGGGTCACAGATACGCAGTATTTT.

This sequence joins TRBV30 and TRBJ2-3; possibly TRBD2 for D (6 bases). CDR3 size: 16 residues. The V end was cut by 0 bases, the J end by 6 bases, with 19 bases between. Germline assignment: CDR1 GTSNPN and CDR2 SVGIG (reference sequence). CDR3 loop: CAWSVRGLARGDTQYF. The CDR3 DNA is TGTGCCTGGAGTGTACGGGGTCTGGCCCGGGGGGATACGCAGTATTTT.

The rearrangement joins TRBV4-2 to TRBJ2-1; TRBD2 matches at 8 bases. Germline-derived CDR1 and CDR2 are LGHNA and YNFKEQ. The CDR3 spans 16 residues. Losses at the gene ends were 0 bases for V and 8 bases for J; bases not matched to a gene: 9. The DNA of the CDR3 is TGTGCCAGCAGCCAAGATGCGGCGGGAGGTAGCGATGAGCAGTTCTTC. This gives the protein CASSQDAAGGSDEQFF.

The chain couples TRBV5-1 to TRBJ1-1; 9 bases are shared with TRBD1. The CDR3 totals 15 residues. Trimming removed 3 bases from V and 5 bases from J; junction bases left unmatched: 8. CDR1 is SGHRS and CDR2 is YFSETQ in the germline V gene. The CDR3 DNA follows: TGCGCCAGCAGCTCTCGATCGGACAGGGGAACTGAAGCTTTCTTT. Translation: CASSSRSDRGTEAFF.

The rearrangement links TRBV6-5 to TRBJ1-2; 11 nucleotides agree with TRBD1. This CDR3 comprises 13 residues. The ends lost 6 bases at V and 8 bases at J; junction bases unmatched: 5. Germline V CDR1 and CDR2: MNHEY, SVGAGI. The CDR3 here is CASRWTGGEGYTF. CDR3 nucleotide sequence: TGTGCCAGCAGGTGGACAGGGGGCGAAGGCTACACCTTC.

This chain uses TRBV6-5 with TRBJ2-1; D remains unclear. The germline V and J ends were trimmed by 4 bases and 4 bases, with 8 bases remaining between them. Germline assignment: CDR1 MNHEY and CDR2 SVGAGI. CDR3 length equals 13 residues. The CDR3: CASSSDFYNEQFF. For the CDR3, the DNA is TGTGCCAGCAGTTCAGACTTTTACAATGAGCAGTTCTTC.

The rearrangement uses TRBV10-3 and TRBJ2-1; D might be TRBD1 (6 bases). The CDR3 is made up of 16 amino acids. CDR1 is ENHRY, CDR2 SYGVKD, per germline. Trimming left V 10 bases short and J 1 base short, with 20 bases between. The CDR3 reads CATGQTFATSYNEQFF. CDR3 DNA sequence: TGTGCCACCGGACAGACGTTCGCGACTTCCTACAATGAGCAGTTCTTC.

A word on this clone: A junction boundary mismatches the germline segment, possibly from a read error. The chain links TRBV5-1 to TRBJ1-2, with D perhaps matching TRBD1 (6 bases). Germline V lookup: CDR1 SGHRS, CDR2 YFSETQ. This CDR3 region has 13 residues. As DNA, the CDR3 is TGCGCCAGCGGCTTAGGGGGAAACGATGGCTACACCTTC. Protein sequence: CASGLGGNDGYTF.

This chain uses TRBV14 with TRBJ2-5, with a tentative D call TRBD1 (5 bases). The DNA end lines up better with TRBJ2-7; the J call may be wrong. The length of the CDR3 is 13 residues. The germline V gene encodes CDR1 SGHDN and CDR2 FVKESK. The CDR3: CASSLVQGYEQYF. The CDR3, as DNA: TGTGCCAGCAGCCTGGTGCAGGGCTACGAGCAGTACTTC.